This T cell receptor beta chain appears in the sequencing data of a study of T cells in tuberculosis. Time point: new active TB diagnosis, blood taken before or within 7 days of starting treatment. Each clinical donor contributed on average roughly 92,000 T cells from unsorted cryopreserved PBMC. Some clones are missing from TCRdb's copy, which holds only in-frame ones; the method was immunoSEQ multiplex PCR. This sample has approximately 53,000 clones, with more than 90% found just once. The CDR3 consists of 13 residues. CDR1 is MNHEY and CDR2 is SVGAGI in the germline V gene. V was cut by 3 bases and J by 3 bases, with 8 bases left in between.

This material consisted of PBMCs, taken at tuberculosis diagnosis. This TCR derives from an adult with tuberculosis. The chain has TRBV6-5 and TRBJ2-5; D call uncertain. CDR3: CASSYGLKETQYF. DNA for the CDR3: TGTGCCAGCAGTTATGGCCTCAAAGAGACCCAGTACTTC.